This T cell receptor (beta chain) was profiled in a study of cytomegalovirus exposure and HLA in healthy donors. The study's findings and limits: Among the CMV-associated chains, three were confirmed in vitro as specific for CMV antigens.

This CDR3 region has 15 residues. The germline V gene has CDR1 MNHNY and CDR2 SVGAGI (reference sequence). J was trimmed by 2 bases and V by 2 bases; bases with no gene match: 2. Regarding this clone: Its antigen is not known.

Clones were sequenced by immunoSEQ multiplex PCR, and TCRdb holds only the in-frame ones, with some missing. The sample has some 110,000 clones, roughly nine tenths seen once; the top ten hold about 4.1%. Material: PBMCs. This rearrangement joins TRBV6-6 to TRBJ1-4, with 7 bases matching TRBD1. The receptor comes from a young man in good health and CMV-seropositive. CDR3 nucleotide sequence: TGTGCCAGCAGTTACAGGGGGCCGACTAATGAAAAACTGTTTTTT. It yields the protein CASSYRGPTNEKLFF.